The source of this TCR beta chain is a study of CD8+ T cells in alopecia areata. Study details: The drug, oral tofacitinib, was given to treated patients at 5 to 10 mg twice daily.

Study-wide findings and caveats: Among the cells sequenced in scalp samples are also the resident alphabeta T cells of normal skin.

Treatment indicated: oral pan-JAK inhibitor, 5-10 mg twice daily. Collection of lesional scalp punch biopsies and peripheral blood was performed in alopecia areata patients. Cell sorting was applied to PBMCs, and CD4+ and CD8+ T cells were collected. Regarding this clone: The antigen remains undetermined.

Germline CDR1 is SQVTM and CDR2 is ANQGSEA. The CDR3 sequence is 12 residues long. V was shortened by 4 bases and J by 2 bases, with 6 bases between the two germline ends. RNA was isolated and reverse transcribed to cDNA, the sequencing template. Clones were sequenced by immunoSEQ multiplex PCR, and TCRdb holds only the in-frame ones, with some missing. The sample has approximately 300,000 clones; nearly 60% are singletons. The TCR was taken from a human donor with alopecia areata. The chain has TRBV29-1 and TRBJ1-3; D remains unclear. The sequencing here drew on CD4+ T cells sorted from blood, taken at week 24, from a patient treated with tofacitinib. The CDR3 here is CSVGFAGNTIYF. CDR3 nucleotide sequence: TGCAGCGTTGGTTTCGCTGGAAACACCATATATTTT.